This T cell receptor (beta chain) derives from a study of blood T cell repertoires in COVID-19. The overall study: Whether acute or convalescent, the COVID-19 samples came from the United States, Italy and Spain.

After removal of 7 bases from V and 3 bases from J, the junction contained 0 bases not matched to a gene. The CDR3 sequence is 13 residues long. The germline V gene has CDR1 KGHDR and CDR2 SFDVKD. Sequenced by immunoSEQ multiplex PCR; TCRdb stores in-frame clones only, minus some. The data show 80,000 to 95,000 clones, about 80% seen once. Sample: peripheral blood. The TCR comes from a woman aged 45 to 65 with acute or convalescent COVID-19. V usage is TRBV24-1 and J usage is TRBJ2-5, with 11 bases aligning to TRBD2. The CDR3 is CATRGLAEETQYF. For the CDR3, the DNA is TGTGCCACCAGGGGACTAGCGGAAGAGACCCAGTACTTC.